The T cell receptor (beta chain) described here comes from a study of long-term antiretroviral therapy in people with HIV (dated by TCRdb to between 2021 and 2024). Concerning the study at large: Collection of the earliest samples took place about a decade ahead of the 2015 WHO recommendation for immediate ART, at a time when ART was typically delayed until CD4 counts fell. This retrospective serial study examined whether starting ART and sustained HIV suppression were associated with changes in the composition and diversity of the TRB repertoire in peripheral blood. The cohort contributed roughly 190 cryopreserved PBMC samples from around 30 adults with confirmed HIV infection, collected serially over a mean of around 6 years (range 1-12). Among the 30 to 35 participants with HIV, eleven were female. No cross-contamination during QIAcube processing was seen in test extractions of a monoclonal T-cell line run alongside 33 polyclonal samples.

What the study reported, not specific to this receptor: The samples span the years 2004 to 2017, and the ART regimens used may be less effective than current regimens. HIV repertoires had narrower CDR3 length ranges than controls, and the network structure suggested an antigen-experienced repertoire that shifted only slightly toward naive after ART. Because PBMC availability was limited, only the TCR beta chain was sequenced, with no alpha chain pairing. Starting ART was linked to a significant rise in TRB diversity, yet even after long-term ART the diversity remained significantly lower than in transplant donor controls. Because pre-ART samples had limited cell numbers, profiling was done on unsorted PBMC rather than on sorted CD4+ and CD8+ T cells. The repertoire was dominated across all time points by expanded TRB clones identified before ART initiation, although this dominance was seen to fluctuate and to decrease in many PLHIV after ART. No data were available on ART adherence, viral resistance or therapy changes, limiting inferences about post-ART repertoire changes.

Its CDR3 holds 14 amino acids, cysteine through phenylalanine. Of the read, only the CDR3 DNA is kept; its 42 bases are in frame from base 1. The germline V gene specifies MNHEY as CDR1 and SVGAGI as CDR2. The V and J ends are trimmed by 5 bases and 2 bases, leaving 13 bases between them. This clone was seen once. Its antigen remains undetermined. No much larger clone is present one base from it, and per-base qualities are unavailable. To be included, a participant needed at least one PBMC sample from before ART initiation plus at least two post-ART samples. All participants with HIV were treated in the United States of America. Before DNA extraction, cryopreserved samples containing about 1-10 million PBMC were thawed and washed. At the time of the earliest PBMC sample for each participant with HIV, ages ranged from roughly 23 to 60 years. Per participant, PBMC samples came from 1-4 timepoints prior to ART initiation and 2-8 timepoints following ART initiation, for a median of 7 samples. Serial HIV viral load, CD4+ T-cell count, ART history and demographic data were obtained for every participant. A Qiagen kit on a QIAcube was used to extract genomic DNA from unsorted PBMC, with samples processed in batches of 12.

The immunoSEQ hsTCRB v3.0 assay was used at survey level resolution to sequence the TRB variable region. A depth of about 40,000-50,000 T-cell genomes per sample was targeted for TRB sequencing. Pooled TRB libraries were sequenced on an Illumina MiSeq with a v3 150-cycle kit. The authors' analysis ran thus. Repertoire analysis ran in R within a reproducible Nextflow workflow covering QC, data transformation and analysis. Custom analyses were implemented in LymphoSeq2, an R package for AIRR-Seq data exploration. Several samples that produced fewer than 5000 total TRB sequences were removed, so 200 or so HIV repertoires were analyzed. Of the roughly 180 retained HIV repertoires, some 60 were collected before and around 130 after ART initiation. Each repertoire was downsampled to 5000 TRB nucleotide sequences, and summary statistics were averaged across 100 downsampling iterations. Only TRB sequences with CDR3 regions of at least seven amino acids were retained for analysis. Diversity was assessed using a clonality score derived from Shannon entropy and using the Gini coefficient. Repertoire networks linked the top 5000 CDR3 amino acid sequences whenever two sequences differed by an edit distance of one. For TRB CDR3 amino acid sequences, antigen specificity groups and MHC restriction were predicted with GLIPH2. To flag known CMV, EBV, HIV or tissue antigen associations, CDR3 amino acid sequences were matched against VDJdb and McPAS-TCR. Pre-ART, post-ART and control groups were compared with Wilcoxon signed-rank tests and Holm-Bonferroni correction. TCRdb holds this immuneACCESS table with in-frame rearrangements only. Some clones are missing; in checked studies, unresolved V genes explain under half, and the rest has no known cause. That table supplies the V and J calls and clone size; D and trimming were determined from the DNA. A total of tens of thousands of clones appear in this sample, about 84% of them only once. Roughly 18% of the sample is held by the ten biggest clonotypes.

The source of this sequence is a man in his forties or fifties with HIV. The starting material was unsorted PBMCs, obtained 0.5 years before starting antiretroviral therapy. This chain joins TRBV6-5 to TRBJ2-7, with TRBD1 perhaps the D gene, on 8 matching bases. The nucleotide sequence reads TGTGCCAGCAGTAACAGGGGGGGGGCCTACGAGCAGTACTTC. It translates as CASSNRGGAYEQYF.